This T cell receptor (beta chain) was obtained from a study of cytomegalovirus exposure and HLA in healthy donors. Study observations and caveats: In a later analysis, the majority of CMV-associated beta chains seemingly showed HLA restriction. Despite most TCR sequences being rare, some public TCRs occurred in many donors.

A remark on this clone: Its antigen is not identified.

The PCR employed 60 Vbeta primers together with 13 Jbeta primers. Sequenced by immunoSEQ multiplex PCR; TCRdb stores in-frame clones only, minus some. The sample yields 180,000 or so clones, roughly 80% seen once. The germline V gene encodes CDR1 SGHRS and CDR2 YFSETQ. V shed 5 bases and J shed 1 base, with 11 bases lying between them. This CDR3 is 14 amino acids long. The chain joins TRBV5-1 to TRBJ2-3; perhaps TRBD2 as D (7 bases). The sample comprised PBMCs. This clonotype originated in a middle-aged woman in good health and CMV-seropositive. CDR3 in DNA: TGCGCCAGCAGTCAGGGGAGGGGCACAGATACGCAGTATTTT. As protein: CASSQGRGTDTQYF.